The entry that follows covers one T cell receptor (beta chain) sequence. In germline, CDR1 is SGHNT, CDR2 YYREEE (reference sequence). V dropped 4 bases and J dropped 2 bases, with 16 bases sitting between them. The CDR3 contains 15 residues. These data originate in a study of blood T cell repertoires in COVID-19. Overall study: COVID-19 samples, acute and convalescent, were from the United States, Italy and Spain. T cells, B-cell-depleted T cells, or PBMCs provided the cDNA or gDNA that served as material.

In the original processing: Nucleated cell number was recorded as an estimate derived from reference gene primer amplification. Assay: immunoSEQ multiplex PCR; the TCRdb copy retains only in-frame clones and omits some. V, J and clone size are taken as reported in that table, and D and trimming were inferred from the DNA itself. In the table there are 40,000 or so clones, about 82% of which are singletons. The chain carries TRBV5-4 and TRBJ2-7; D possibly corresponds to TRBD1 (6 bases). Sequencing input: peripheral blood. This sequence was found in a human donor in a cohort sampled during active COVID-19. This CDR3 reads CASSDATGTPYEQYF. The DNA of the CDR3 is TGTGCCAGCAGCGATGCGACAGGTACCCCCTACGAGCAGTACTTC.